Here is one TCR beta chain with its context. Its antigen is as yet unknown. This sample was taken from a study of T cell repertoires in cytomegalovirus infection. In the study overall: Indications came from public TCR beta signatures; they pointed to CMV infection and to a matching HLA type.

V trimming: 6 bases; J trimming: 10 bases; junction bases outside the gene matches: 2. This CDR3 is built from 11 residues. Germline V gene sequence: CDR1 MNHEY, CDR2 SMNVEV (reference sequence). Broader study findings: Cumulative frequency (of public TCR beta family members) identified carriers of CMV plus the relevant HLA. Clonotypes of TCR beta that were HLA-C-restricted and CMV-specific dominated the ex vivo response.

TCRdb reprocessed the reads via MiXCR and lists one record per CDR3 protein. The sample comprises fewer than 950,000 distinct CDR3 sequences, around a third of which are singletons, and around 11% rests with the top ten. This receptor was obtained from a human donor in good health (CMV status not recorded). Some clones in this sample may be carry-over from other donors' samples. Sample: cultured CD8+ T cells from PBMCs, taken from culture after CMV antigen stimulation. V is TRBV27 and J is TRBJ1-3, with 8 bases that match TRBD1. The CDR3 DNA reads TGTGCCAGCAGCCACAGGGGGACCATATATTTT. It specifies CASSHRGTIYF.